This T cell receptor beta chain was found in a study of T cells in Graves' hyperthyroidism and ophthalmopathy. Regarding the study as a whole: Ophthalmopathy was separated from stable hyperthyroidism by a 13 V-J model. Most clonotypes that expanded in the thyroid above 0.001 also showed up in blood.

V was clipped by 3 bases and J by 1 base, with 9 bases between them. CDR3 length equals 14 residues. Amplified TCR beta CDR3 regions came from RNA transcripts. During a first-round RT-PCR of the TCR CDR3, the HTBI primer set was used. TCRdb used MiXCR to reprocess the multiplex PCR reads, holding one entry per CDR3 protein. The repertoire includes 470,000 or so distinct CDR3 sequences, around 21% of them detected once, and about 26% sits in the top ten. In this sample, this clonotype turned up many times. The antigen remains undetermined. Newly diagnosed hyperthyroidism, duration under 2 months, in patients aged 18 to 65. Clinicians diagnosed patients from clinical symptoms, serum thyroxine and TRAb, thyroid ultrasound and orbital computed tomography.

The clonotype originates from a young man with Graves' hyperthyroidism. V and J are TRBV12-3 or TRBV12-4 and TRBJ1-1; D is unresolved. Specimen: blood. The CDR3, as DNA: TGTGCCAGCAGTTTTCACGCACAGAACACTGAAGCTTTCTTT. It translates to CASSFHAQNTEAFF.